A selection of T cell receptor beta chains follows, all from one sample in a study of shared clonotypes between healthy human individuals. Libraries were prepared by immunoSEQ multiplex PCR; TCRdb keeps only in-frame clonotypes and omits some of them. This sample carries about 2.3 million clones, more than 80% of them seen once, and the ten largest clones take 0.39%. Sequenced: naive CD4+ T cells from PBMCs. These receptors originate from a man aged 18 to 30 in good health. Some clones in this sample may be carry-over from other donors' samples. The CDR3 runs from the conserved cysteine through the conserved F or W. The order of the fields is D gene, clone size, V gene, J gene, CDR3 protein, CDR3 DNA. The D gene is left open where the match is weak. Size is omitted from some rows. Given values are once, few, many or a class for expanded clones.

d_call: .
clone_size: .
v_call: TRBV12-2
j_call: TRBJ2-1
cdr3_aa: CASRLSRGPPYNEQFF
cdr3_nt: TGTGCAAGTCGCTTGTCTAGAGGACCTCCCTACAATGAGCAGTTCTTC

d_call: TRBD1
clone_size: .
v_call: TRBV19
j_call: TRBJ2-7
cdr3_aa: CASSDRGRMDEQYF
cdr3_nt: TGTGCCAGTAGCGACAGGGGGCGGATGGACGAGCAGTACTTC

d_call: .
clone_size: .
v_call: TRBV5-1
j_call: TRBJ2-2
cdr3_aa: CASSPRAPTSLRVTGELFF
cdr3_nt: TGCGCCAGCAGCCCGAGGGCCCCTACAAGTCTGAGGGTCACCGGGGAGCTGTTTTTT

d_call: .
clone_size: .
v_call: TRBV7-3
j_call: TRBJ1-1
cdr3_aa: CASSSQMNTEAFF
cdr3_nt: TGTGCCAGCAGCTCGCAGATGAACACTGAAGCTTTCTTT

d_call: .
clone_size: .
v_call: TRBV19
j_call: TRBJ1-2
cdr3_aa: CASSNYRDRGYTF
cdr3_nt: TGTGCCAGTAGTAATTACCGGGATCGCGGCTACACCTTC

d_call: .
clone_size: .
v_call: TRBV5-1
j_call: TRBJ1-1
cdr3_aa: CASSSGIKSNTEAFF
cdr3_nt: TGCGCCAGCAGTTCCGGGATTAAATCGAACACTGAAGCTTTCTTT

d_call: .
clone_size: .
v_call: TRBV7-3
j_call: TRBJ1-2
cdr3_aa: CASSLLPGDSYGYTF
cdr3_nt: TGTGCCAGCAGCTTACTCCCAGGGGACTCCTATGGCTACACCTTC

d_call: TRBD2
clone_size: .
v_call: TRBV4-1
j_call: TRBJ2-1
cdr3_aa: CASSQGTSGRAGSYNEQFF
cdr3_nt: TGCGCCAGCAGCCAAGGGACTAGCGGGAGGGCCGGGTCCTACAATGAGCAGTTCTTC

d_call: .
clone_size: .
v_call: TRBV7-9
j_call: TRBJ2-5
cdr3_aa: CAVVGGSPWPFQETQYF
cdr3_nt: TGTGCCGTAGTGGGGGGCTCTCCTTGGCCCTTCCAAGAGACCCAGTACTTC

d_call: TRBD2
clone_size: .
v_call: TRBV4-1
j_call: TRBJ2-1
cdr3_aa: CASSRTSGRYNEQFF
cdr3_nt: TGCGCCAGCAGTCGGACTAGCGGGAGATATAATGAGCAGTTCTTC

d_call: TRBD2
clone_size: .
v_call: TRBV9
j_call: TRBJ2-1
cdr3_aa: CASSYLGLAGGNEQFF
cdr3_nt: TGTGCCAGCAGCTACCTTGGACTAGCGGGTGGGAATGAGCAGTTCTTC

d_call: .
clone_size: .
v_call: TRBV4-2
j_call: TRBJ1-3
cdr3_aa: CASSQAWTASGNTIYF
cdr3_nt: TGTGCCAGCAGCCAAGCCTGGACAGCTTCTGGAAACACCATATATTTT

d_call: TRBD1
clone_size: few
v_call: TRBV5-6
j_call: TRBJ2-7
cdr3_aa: CASSRQGSTSYEQYF
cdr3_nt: TGTGCCAGCAGCCGACAGGGCTCTACTTCCTACGAGCAGTACTTC

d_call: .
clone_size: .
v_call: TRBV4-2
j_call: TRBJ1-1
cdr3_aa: CASSQDSLAEAFF
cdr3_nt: TGTGCCAGCAGCCAAGATAGTCTGGCTGAAGCTTTCTTT

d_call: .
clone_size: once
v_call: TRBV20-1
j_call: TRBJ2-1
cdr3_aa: CSRRGYNEQFF
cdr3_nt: TGCAGCCGACGGGGGTACAATGAGCAGTTCTTC

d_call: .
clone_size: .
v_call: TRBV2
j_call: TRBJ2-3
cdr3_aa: CASVGEDGITDTQYF
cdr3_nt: TGTGCCAGCGTAGGAGAGGACGGAATCACAGATACGCAGTATTTT

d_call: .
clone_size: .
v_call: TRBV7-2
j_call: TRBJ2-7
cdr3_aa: CASSLSGTYEQYF
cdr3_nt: TGTGCCAGCAGCTTAAGTGGGACCTACGAGCAGTACTTC

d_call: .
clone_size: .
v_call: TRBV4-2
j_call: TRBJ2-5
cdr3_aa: CASSQGRYQETQYF
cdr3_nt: TGTGCCAGCAGCCAAGGGAGGTACCAAGAGACCCAGTACTTC

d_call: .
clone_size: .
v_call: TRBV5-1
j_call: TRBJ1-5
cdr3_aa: CASSLGTVSNQPQHF
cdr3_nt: TGCGCCAGCAGCTTGGGGACAGTTAGCAATCAGCCCCAGCATTTT

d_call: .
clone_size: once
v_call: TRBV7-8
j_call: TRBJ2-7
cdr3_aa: CASRSDGGKEQYF
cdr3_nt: TGTGCCAGCAGATCGGATGGTGGGAAAGAGCAGTACTTC

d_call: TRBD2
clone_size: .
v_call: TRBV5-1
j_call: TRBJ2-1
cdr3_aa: CASSLIAGGRNEQFF
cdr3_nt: TGCGCCAGCAGCTTGATAGCGGGAGGTCGGAATGAGCAGTTCTTC

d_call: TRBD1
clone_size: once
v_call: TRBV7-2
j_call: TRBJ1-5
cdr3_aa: CASSPRQGASNQPQHF
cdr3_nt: TGTGCCAGCAGCCCCCGACAGGGCGCGAGCAATCAGCCCCAGCATTTT

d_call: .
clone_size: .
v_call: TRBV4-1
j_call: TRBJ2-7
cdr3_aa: CASSQDNGNYGGEQYF
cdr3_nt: TGCGCCAGCAGCCAAGATAATGGAAACTATGGGGGGGAGCAGTACTTC

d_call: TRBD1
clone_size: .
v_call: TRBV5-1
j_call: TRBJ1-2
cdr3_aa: CASTLPPGTGKGGYTF
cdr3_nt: TGCGCCAGCACCCTTCCCCCGGGGACAGGGAAAGGCGGCTACACCTTC

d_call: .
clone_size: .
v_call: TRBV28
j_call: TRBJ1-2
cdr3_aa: CASSLILRDQEGYTF
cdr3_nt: TGTGCCAGCAGTTTGATCCTAAGGGACCAAGAAGGCTACACCTTC

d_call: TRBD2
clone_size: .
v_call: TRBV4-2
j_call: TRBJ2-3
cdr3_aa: CASSQDEDTSGADTQYF
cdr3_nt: TGTGCCAGCAGCCAAGATGAGGACACTAGCGGCGCAGATACGCAGTATTTT

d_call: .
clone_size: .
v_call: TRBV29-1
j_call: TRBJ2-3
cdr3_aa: CSVDGGTDTQYF
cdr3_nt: TGCAGCGTTGACGGGGGAACAGATACGCAGTATTTT

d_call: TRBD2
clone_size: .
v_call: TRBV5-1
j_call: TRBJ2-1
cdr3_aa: CASSLTSGRNMDEQFF
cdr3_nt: TGCGCCAGCAGCTTGACTAGCGGGAGAAATATGGATGAGCAGTTCTTC

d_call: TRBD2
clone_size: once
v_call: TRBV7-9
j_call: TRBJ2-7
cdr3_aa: CASRLGTSGRSEQYF
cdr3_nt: TGTGCCAGCAGGTTAGGGACTAGCGGGAGAAGCGAGCAGTACTTC

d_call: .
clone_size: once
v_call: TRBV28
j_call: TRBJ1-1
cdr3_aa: CASSLVLKGNTEAFF
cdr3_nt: TGTGCCAGCAGTTTAGTGTTGAAGGGAAACACTGAAGCTTTCTTT

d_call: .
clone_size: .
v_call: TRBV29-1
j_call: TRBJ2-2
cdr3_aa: CSVGTGLGPGELFF
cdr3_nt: TGCAGCGTTGGGACTGGTTTGGGGCCCGGGGAGCTGTTTTTT

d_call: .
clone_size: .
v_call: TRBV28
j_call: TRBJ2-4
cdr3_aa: CASTTMGGSKNIQYF
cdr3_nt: TGTGCCAGCACTACCATGGGTGGGTCCAAAAACATTCAGTACTTC

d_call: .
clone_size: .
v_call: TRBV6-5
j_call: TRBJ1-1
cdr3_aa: CASSYALRNTEAFF
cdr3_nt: TGTGCCAGCAGTTACGCACTTCGGAACACTGAAGCTTTCTTT

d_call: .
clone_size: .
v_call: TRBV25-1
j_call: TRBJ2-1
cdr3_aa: CASSESTGEQFF
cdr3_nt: TGTGCCAGCAGTGAATCTACGGGCGAGCAGTTCTTC

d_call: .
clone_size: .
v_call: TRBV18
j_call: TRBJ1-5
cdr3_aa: CASSPTGGDVWSNQPQHF
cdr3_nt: TGTGCCAGCTCACCTACAGGAGGCGACGTTTGGAGCAATCAGCCCCAGCATTTT

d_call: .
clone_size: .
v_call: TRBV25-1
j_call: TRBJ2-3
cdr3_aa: CASSDKPSSTDTQYF
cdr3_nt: TGTGCCAGCAGTGATAAACCCTCTAGCACAGATACGCAGTATTTT

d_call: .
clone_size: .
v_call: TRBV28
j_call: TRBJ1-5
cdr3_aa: CASSTGARGNQPQHF
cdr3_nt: TGTGCCAGCAGTACCGGGGCTCGGGGCAATCAGCCCCAGCATTTT

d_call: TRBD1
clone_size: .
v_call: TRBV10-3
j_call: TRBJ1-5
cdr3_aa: CAISGTGNQPQHF
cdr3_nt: TGTGCCATCAGCGGGACAGGGAATCAGCCCCAGCATTTT

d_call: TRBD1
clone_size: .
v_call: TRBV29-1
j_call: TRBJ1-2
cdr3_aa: CSVAPGQGALSYGYTF
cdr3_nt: TGCAGCGTGGCTCCGGGACAGGGGGCCCTTTCCTATGGCTACACCTTC

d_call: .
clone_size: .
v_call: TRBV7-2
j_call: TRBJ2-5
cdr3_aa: CASSLKARRYF
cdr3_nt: TGTGCCAGCAGCTTAAAGGCCCGGCGGTACTTC

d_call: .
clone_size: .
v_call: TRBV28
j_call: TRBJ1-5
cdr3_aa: CASSLTGWGNQPQHF
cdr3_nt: TGTGCCAGCAGTTTGACCGGATGGGGCAATCAGCCCCAGCATTTT

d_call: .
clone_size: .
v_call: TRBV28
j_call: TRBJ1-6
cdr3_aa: CASRSRDRGMSPLHF
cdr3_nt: TGTGCCAGCAGATCCCGGGACCGGGGGATGTCACCCCTCCACTTT

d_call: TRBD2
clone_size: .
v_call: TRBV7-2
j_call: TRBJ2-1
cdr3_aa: CASSREARTSANNEQFF
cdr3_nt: TGTGCCAGCAGCCGGGAGGCGAGGACTAGCGCCAACAATGAGCAGTTCTTC

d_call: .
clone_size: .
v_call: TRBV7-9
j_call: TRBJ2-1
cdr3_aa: CASSGTNGNEQFF
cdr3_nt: TGTGCCAGCAGCGGTACGAATGGGAATGAGCAGTTCTTC

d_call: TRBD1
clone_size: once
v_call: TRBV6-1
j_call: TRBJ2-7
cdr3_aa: CASRRTGDYEQYF
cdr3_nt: TGTGCCAGCAGGCGGACAGGGGACTACGAGCAGTACTTC

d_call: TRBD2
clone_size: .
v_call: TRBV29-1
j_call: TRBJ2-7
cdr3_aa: CSGPGTRDFYEQYF
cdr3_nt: TGCAGCGGGCCCGGGACTAGGGATTTCTACGAGCAGTACTTC

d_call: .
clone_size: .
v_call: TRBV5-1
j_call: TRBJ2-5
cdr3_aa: CASFRGVAEQETQYF
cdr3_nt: TGCGCCAGCTTCCGAGGGGTAGCGGAACAAGAGACCCAGTACTTC

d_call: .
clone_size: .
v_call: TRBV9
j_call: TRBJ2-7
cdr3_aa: CASSVEGHGNYEQYF
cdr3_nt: TGTGCCAGCAGCGTAGAGGGACACGGGAACTACGAGCAGTACTTC

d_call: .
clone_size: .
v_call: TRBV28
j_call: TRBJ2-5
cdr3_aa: CASTRGGGETQYF
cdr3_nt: TGTGCCAGCACTAGGGGCGGCGGGGAGACCCAGTACTTC

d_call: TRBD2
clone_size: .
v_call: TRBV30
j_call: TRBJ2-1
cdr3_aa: CAWSPVAGVWNEQFF
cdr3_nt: TGTGCCTGGTCCCCCGTGGCGGGAGTTTGGAATGAGCAGTTCTTC

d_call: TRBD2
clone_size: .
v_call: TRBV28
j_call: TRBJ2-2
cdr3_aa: CASKELAGGTKDGELFF
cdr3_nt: TGTGCCAGCAAAGAACTAGCGGGAGGAACAAAGGACGGGGAGCTGTTTTTT

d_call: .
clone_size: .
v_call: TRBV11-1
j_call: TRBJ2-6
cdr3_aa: CASSLLRSLSGANVLTF
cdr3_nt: TGTGCCAGCAGCTTACTCAGGAGTCTCTCTGGGGCCAACGTCCTGACTTTC

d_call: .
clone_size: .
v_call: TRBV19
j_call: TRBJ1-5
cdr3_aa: CASSIARVLGGSNQPQHF
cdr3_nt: TGTGCCAGTAGTATCGCCAGGGTATTGGGCGGGAGCAATCAGCCCCAGCATTTT

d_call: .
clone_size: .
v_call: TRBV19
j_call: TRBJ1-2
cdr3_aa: CASSIWGTGGYTF
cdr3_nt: TGTGCCAGTAGTATCTGGGGAACGGGGGGCTACACCTTC

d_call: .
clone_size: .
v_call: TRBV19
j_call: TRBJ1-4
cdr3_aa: CASSSRGRATNEKLFF
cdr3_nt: TGTGCCAGTAGTTCAAGGGGCCGGGCAACTAATGAAAAACTGTTTTTT